This T cell receptor beta chain is from a study of blood T cell repertoires in COVID-19. About the study: From the United States, Italy and Spain came samples of acute and convalescent COVID-19.

Authors' methods: Nucleated cell counts were estimated from reference gene primer amplification. Assay used: immunoSEQ multiplex PCR; TCRdb lists only in-frame clones, some missing. V, J and clone size were drawn from that table, and D and trimming were deduced from the DNA. The data contain about 500,000 clones, around nine tenths of them singletons. The CDR3 totals 15 residues. Germline V lookup: CDR1 SGHAT, CDR2 FQNNGV. Trimming took 5 bases from V and 4 from J; bases not matched to a gene: 5. While infection was still active, Seattle patients were enrolled and then followed longitudinally. The sequence derives from a woman aged 45 to 65 with COVID-19, enrolled during active disease. Sequencing used peripheral blood. The chain carries TRBV11-2 and TRBJ2-3, with 11 nucleotides matching TRBD2. CDR3 in DNA: TGTGCCAGCAGCCAGGGACTAGCGGAGGCAGATACGCAGTATTTT. Translated: CASSQGLAEADTQYF.